The T cell receptor beta chain under discussion was sequenced for a study of response to subunit inactivated influenza vaccine (dated by TCRdb to the late 2010s). Background on the whole study: To follow how T cells responded to a trivalent subunit inactivated influenza vaccine, the researchers relied on deep quantitative profiling of the T cell receptor repertoire. Here is what the overall study found, with its caveats: It was suggested by the authors that each seasonal influenza vaccination may recruit only a limited number of new T cells.

Library preparation employed RT-PCR. Instrument used: Illumina HiSeq 2500. The public reads were quality trimmed at Q25 with fastp and then assembled into clones with MiXCR by TCRdb, keeping productive beta chains. Under each unique CDR3 protein, matching rows form one entry showing the most common genes and DNA. This sample lists 450,000 to 500,000 distinct CDR3 sequences; 9.5% to 12% were detected once. The ten largest clones capture approximately 12% of the sample. At the junction V is shortened by 4 bases and J by 7 bases, with 16 bases in between. Based on the germline V gene, the CDR1 and CDR2 sequences are KGHDR and SFDVKD. The CDR3 contains 15 residues, cysteine and phenylalanine counted. The kept DNA is CDR3 alone, 45 bases in frame from the first base. The time point label of this sample denotes: 45 days after influenza vaccine administration. This clonotype was counted a few times. Its antigen has not been determined. Base qualities are not at hand, and no much larger clone is one base apart.

The sequence is built from TRBV24-1 and TRBJ2-1; no D gene is confidently identified. The receptor's source is a man aged 45-65 years who received an inactivated influenza vaccine. Donor details come from another sample of the same person, matched by shared clones. The sample was PBMCs from blood, taken 45 days after vaccination. The nucleotide sequence is given as TGTGCCACCAGTGAGTCCGGGCAAATTCGGAATGAGCAGTTCTTC. Translation gives CATSESGQIRNEQFF.